Listed below are T cell receptor beta chains from one sample, sequenced in a study of Tregs in tolerant kidney transplant recipients. Their antigens are not known. The protocol was immunoSEQ multiplex PCR, while the TCRdb copy is restricted to in-frame clones and leaves out a portion. The repertoire holds approximately 2,700 clones, with around two fifths as singletons. Source material: Tregs from blood cultured with allogeneic cells. All receptors come from a human donor in good health. Both conserved end residues are part of each CDR3. The D gene is left open where the match is weak. Expanded clones are given a class, and other clones once, few, many or no size at all.

D gene: TRBD1; J gene: TRBJ2-1; clone size: medium-sized; V gene: TRBV5-4; CDR3 DNA: TGTGCCAGCAGCTTCCCCTTGGGACAGGTTGTGGATGAGCAGTTCTTC; CDR3 protein: CASSFPLGQVVDEQFF
D gene: TRBD1; J gene: TRBJ1-1; clone size: medium-sized; V gene: TRBV6-1; CDR3 DNA: TGTGCCACCAGACAGGGGCACACTGAAGCTTTCTTT; CDR3 protein: CATRQGHTEAFF
D gene: -; J gene: TRBJ2-5; clone size: -; V gene: TRBV11-2; CDR3 DNA: TGTGCCAGCAGCTGGACCGGGGAGACCCAGTACTTC; CDR3 protein: CASSWTGETQYF
D gene: TRBD1; J gene: TRBJ2-2; clone size: -; V gene: TRBV5-1; CDR3 DNA: TGCGCCAGCAGCGCCCGGACAGGGAACACCGGGGAGCTGTTTTTT; CDR3 protein: CASSARTGNTGELFF
D gene: TRBD1; J gene: TRBJ1-1; clone size: -; V gene: TRBV11-2; CDR3 DNA: TGTGCCAGCAAGACAGGGGGCGCACGGCACACTGAAGCTTTCTTT; CDR3 protein: CASKTGGARHTEAFF
D gene: TRBD1; J gene: TRBJ1-1; clone size: medium-sized; V gene: TRBV5-1; CDR3 DNA: TGCGCCAGCAGCTTGCGGGACAGGTCAGGGAGCACTGAAGCTTTCTTT; CDR3 protein: CASSLRDRSGSTEAFF
D gene: TRBD2; J gene: TRBJ2-1; clone size: -; V gene: TRBV15; CDR3 DNA: TGTGCCACCAGCAGAGAGACTAGCGGGAGGACATACAATGAGCAGTTCTTC; CDR3 protein: CATSRETSGRTYNEQFF
D gene: -; J gene: TRBJ1-3; clone size: -; V gene: TRBV5-6; CDR3 DNA: TGTGCCAGCAGCCCCGGAAGGGAGAGCACCATATATTTT; CDR3 protein: CASSPGRESTIYF
D gene: -; J gene: TRBJ2-7; clone size: -; V gene: TRBV7-9; CDR3 DNA: TGTGCCAGCAGCCGCCCGGACAGAGGCGAGCAGTACTTC; CDR3 protein: CASSRPDRGEQYF
D gene: TRBD1; J gene: TRBJ1-2; clone size: -; V gene: TRBV19; CDR3 DNA: TGTGCCAGTAGTATCCTTTTCCGACAGGGCCATGGCTACACCTTC; CDR3 protein: CASSILFRQGHGYTF
D gene: -; J gene: TRBJ1-1; clone size: -; V gene: TRBV19; CDR3 DNA: TGTGCCAGTAGGCCGGGACAATCGAACACTGAAGCTTTCTTT; CDR3 protein: CASRPGQSNTEAFF